Following are 14 T cell receptor beta chains from one sample sequenced in a study of neoadjuvant nivolumab and ipilimumab in lung cancer. Only in-frame clones appear in the TCRdb table, and some are missing; sequencing was by immunoSEQ multiplex PCR. The top ten clones hold about 3.3% of a sample with about 38,000 clones, about 91% of them seen once. Sample: peripheral blood, taken before neoadjuvant nivolumab, alone or with ipilimumab. These receptor sequences come from an adult with non-small cell lung cancer.

This chain links TRBV14 with TRBJ2-5; the match to TRBD2 covers 7 bases. Germline values: CDR1 SGHDN, CDR2 FVKESK. Unmatched junction bases numbered 6, after V lost 1 base and J lost 4 bases. CDR3 length equals 15 residues. CDR3 DNA: TGTGCCAGCAGCCAAGTTGGGGGAGGGCCAGAGACCCAGTACTTC. Protein sequence: CASSQVGGGPETQYF.

V and J are TRBV18 and TRBJ1-1; weak D call: TRBD1 (5 bases). Germline lookup yields CDR1 KGHSH and CDR2 LQKENI. V lost 0 bases and J 5 bases, leaving 10 bases between the germline ends. CDR3 length: 14 amino acids. The CDR3 region is CASSPPGPATEAFF. The CDR3 coding sequence is TGTGCCAGCTCACCACCGGGACCCGCGACTGAAGCTTTCTTT.

The chain recombines TRBV30 with TRBJ2-3; TRBD1 agrees at 10 bases. Losses at the gene ends were 0 bases for V and 1 base for J; bases not matched to a gene: 1. Germline CDR1 and CDR2: GTSNPN and SVGIG (reference sequence). This CDR3 contains 15 residues. The CDR3 spells CAWSVGQGGTDTQYF. The DNA of the CDR3 is TGTGCCTGGAGTGTCGGACAGGGGGGCACAGATACGCAGTATTTT.

The chain joins TRBV5-4 to TRBJ2-3; 9 bases map to TRBD2. Germline CDR1 reads SGHNT; CDR2 reads YYREEE (reference sequence). This CDR3 is 16 amino acids long. With 2 bases clipped from V and 1 base from J, the junction kept 5 bases outside the gene matches. The CDR3 loop is CASSFLVAGGTDTQYF. DNA of the CDR3: TGTGCCAGCAGCTTTCTCGTAGCGGGAGGCACAGATACGCAGTATTTT.

The chain recombines TRBV29-1 with TRBJ1-2, with D tentatively TRBD1 (5 bases). Germline V gives CDR1 SQVTM, CDR2 ANQGSEA. The V and J ends lost 4 bases and 0 bases respectively, with 12 bases between them. The CDR3 is 14 amino acids. The CDR3 DNA reads as TGCAGCGTTGTTTCGGACACACCTAACTATGGCTACACCTTC. As protein: CSVVSDTPNYGYTF. The full variable domain, completed using reference TRBV29-1 and TRBJ1-2, is SAVISQKPSRDICQRGTSLTIQCQVDSQVTMMFWYRQQPGQSLTLIATANQGSEATYESGFVIDKFPISRPNLTFSTLTVSNMSPEDSSIYLCSVVSDTPNYGYTFGSGTRLTVV.

The chain has TRBV6-1 and TRBJ2-3; either TRBD1 or TRBD2 may fit D (6 bases each). Trimming removed 7 bases from V and 4 bases from J, with 15 bases in between. The germline V gene encodes CDR1 MNHNS and CDR2 SASEGT. The CDR3 contains 14 residues. This chain's CDR3 is CASNARGRADTQYF. The DNA for the CDR3 is TGTGCCAGCAACGCCCGGGGGCGGGCAGATACGCAGTATTTT.

The chain joins TRBV10-1 to TRBJ2-2; D is tentatively TRBD1 or TRBD2 (6 bases each). The germline V gene has CDR1 WNHNN and CDR2 SYGVQD (reference sequence). The CDR3 extends over 13 amino acids. V gave up 6 bases and J gave up 5 bases, with 10 bases separating them. CDR3 sequence reads: CASRTGGTGELFF. DNA of the CDR3: TGCGCCAGCAGGACAGGAGGGACCGGGGAGCTGTTTTTT.

V is TRBV9 and J is TRBJ2-3; no clear D gene. The CDR3 contains 12 residues. Trimming pared 0 bases from V and 6 bases from J, leaving 5 bases between. The germline V gene encodes CDR1 SGDLS and CDR2 YYNGEE. CDR3 sequence reads: CASSVGSDTQYF. CDR3 sequence (DNA): TGTGCCAGCAGCGTAGGCAGCGATACGCAGTATTTT.

The rearrangement uses TRBV6-6 and TRBJ2-6; no clear D. The CDR3 totals 15 residues. Between the trimmed V and J ends, which lost 0 bases and 4 bases, there was a span of 7 bases. Per the germline V gene, CDR1 is MNHNY and CDR2 is SVGAGI (reference sequence). For the CDR3, the DNA is TGTGCCAGCAGTTACTCCTTTGGGGGGGCCAACGTCCTGACTTTC. As protein: CASSYSFGGANVLTF.

This rearrangement joins TRBV14 to TRBJ2-3, with 8 bases aligning to TRBD2. The CDR3 sequence is 15 residues long. Per germline, CDR1 SGHDN and CDR2 FVKESK. V shed 6 bases, J shed 5 bases, and the junction held 10 bases outside the gene matches. The CDR3 region is CASSLLAGSEDTQYF. CDR3 sequence (DNA): TGTGCCAGCAGTCTTTTAGCGGGATCAGAAGATACGCAGTATTTT.

CDR3 DNA sequence: TGTGCCTGGAGTGCGTACGGGAGGGGGGAGCTGTTTTTT. This sequence encodes CAWSAYGRGELFF. The chain recombines TRBV30 with TRBJ2-2; 7 bases agree with TRBD2. J lost 8 bases, V lost 1 base, and 4 bases had no gene match. CDR3 length: 13 residues. Germline V lookup: CDR1 GTSNPN, CDR2 SVGIG (reference sequence).

The chain has TRBV27 and TRBJ1-1; D is possibly TRBD1 (5 bases). Germline V gives CDR1 MNHEY, CDR2 SMNVEV (reference sequence). This CDR3 contains 15 residues. The V end lost 0 bases, the J end lost 2 bases, and 10 bases lay between the germline ends. The CDR3 nucleotides read TGTGCCAGCAGTTTATCTTGGGACCCTAACACTGAAGCTTTCTTT. The encoded protein is CASSLSWDPNTEAFF.

The genes are TRBV7-3 and TRBJ2-3, with D tentatively TRBD2 (6 bases). The CDR3 sequence is 15 residues long. Germline V gene data show CDR1 as SGHTA and CDR2 as FQGTGA. Trimming removed 4 bases from V and 2 bases from J, with 13 bases in between. The CDR3 region is CASSSMGDSTDTQYF. CDR3 DNA sequence: TGTGCCAGCAGCTCTATGGGGGACTCCACAGATACGCAGTATTTT.

The chain combines TRBV4-2 with TRBJ2-3; 11 positions agree with TRBD2. The CDR3 contains 15 residues. V dropped 2 bases and J dropped 4; count of bases not matched to a gene: 2. Germline-derived CDR1 and CDR2 are LGHNA and YNFKEQ. The CDR3 loop is CASSQSLAGADTQYF. CDR3 DNA: TGTGCCAGCAGCCAATCACTAGCGGGAGCAGATACGCAGTATTTT.